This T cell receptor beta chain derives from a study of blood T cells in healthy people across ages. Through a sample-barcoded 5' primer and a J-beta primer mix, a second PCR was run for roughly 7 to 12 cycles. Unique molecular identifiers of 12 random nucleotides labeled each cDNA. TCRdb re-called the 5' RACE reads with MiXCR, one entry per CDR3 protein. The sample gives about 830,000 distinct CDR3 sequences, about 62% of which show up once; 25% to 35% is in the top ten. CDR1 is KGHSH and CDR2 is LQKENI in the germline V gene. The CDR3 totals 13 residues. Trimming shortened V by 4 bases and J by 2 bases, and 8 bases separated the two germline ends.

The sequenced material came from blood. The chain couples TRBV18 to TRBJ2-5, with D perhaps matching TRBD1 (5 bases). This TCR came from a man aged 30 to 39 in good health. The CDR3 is CASSQYRQETQYF. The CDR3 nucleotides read TGTGCCAGCTCACAATACAGGCAAGAGACCCAGTACTTC.